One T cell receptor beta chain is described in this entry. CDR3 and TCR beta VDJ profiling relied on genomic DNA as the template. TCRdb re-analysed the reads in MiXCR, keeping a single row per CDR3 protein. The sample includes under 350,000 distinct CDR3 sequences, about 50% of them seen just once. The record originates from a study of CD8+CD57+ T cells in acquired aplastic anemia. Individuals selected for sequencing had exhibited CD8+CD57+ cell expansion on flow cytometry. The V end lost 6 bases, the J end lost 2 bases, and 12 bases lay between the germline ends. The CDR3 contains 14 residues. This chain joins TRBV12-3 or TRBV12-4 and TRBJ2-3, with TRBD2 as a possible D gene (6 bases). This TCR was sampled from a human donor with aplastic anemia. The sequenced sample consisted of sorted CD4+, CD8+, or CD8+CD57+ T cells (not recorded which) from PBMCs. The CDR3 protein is CASREGLNTDTQYF. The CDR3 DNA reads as TGTGCCAGCAGGGAGGGACTTAACACAGATACGCAGTATTTT.